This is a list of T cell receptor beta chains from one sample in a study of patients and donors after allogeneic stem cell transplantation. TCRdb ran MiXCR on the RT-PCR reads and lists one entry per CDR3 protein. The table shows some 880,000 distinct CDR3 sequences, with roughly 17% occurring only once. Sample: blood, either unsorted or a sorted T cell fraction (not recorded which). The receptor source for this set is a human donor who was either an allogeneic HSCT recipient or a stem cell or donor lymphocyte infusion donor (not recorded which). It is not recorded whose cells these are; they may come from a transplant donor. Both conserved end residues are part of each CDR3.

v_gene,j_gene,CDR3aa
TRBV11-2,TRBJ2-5,CASSLAPGQETQYF
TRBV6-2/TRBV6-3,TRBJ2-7,CASTPLGSYEQYF
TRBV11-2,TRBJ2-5,CASSLIPQETQYF
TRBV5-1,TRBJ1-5,CASSFGETGQPQHF
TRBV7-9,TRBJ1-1,CASSPHGTENTEAFF
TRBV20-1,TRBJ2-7,CSARDFFGRRSYYEQYF
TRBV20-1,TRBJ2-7,CSATDRDYEQYF
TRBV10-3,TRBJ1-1,CAIGDRMNTEAFF
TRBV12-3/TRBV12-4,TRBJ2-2,CASSLLWTSEPNTGELFF
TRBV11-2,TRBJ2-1,CASRDAGGVDNEQFF
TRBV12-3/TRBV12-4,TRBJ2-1,CASSFSSGSHNEQFF
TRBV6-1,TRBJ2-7,CASTKGASATYEQYF
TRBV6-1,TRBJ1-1,CASTLSPGTEAFF
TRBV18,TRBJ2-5,CASSPIWEWNSETQYF
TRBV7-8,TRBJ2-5,CASSLWGTDQETQYF
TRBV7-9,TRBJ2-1,CASSLGRGVDNEQFF
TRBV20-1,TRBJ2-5,CSTGGGILQETQYF
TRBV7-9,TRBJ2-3,CASSSRGGGTDTQYF